These 30 T cell receptor beta chains came from one sample sequenced in a study of T cells after yellow fever vaccination. TCRdb redid the calling of the 5' RACE reads with MiXCR, one entry per CDR3 protein. Of around 250,000 distinct CDR3 sequences detected, 6.9% appear once; the ten largest clones hold approximately 0.84%. Sequencing used CD4+ T cells sorted from PBMCs, obtained 15 days after the yellow fever booster vaccination. Receptor source: a man aged 30-40 years who received the YFV17D yellow fever vaccine.

This clonotype appeared many times. V and J are TRBV20-1 and TRBJ2-3; 12 bases line up with TRBD2. The CDR3 totals 14 residues. Losses at the gene ends were 6 bases for V and 1 base for J; bases not matched to a gene: 2. Germline V gene lookup returns CDR1 DFQATT and CDR2 SNEGSKA (reference sequence). CDR3 DNA sequence: TGCAGTGCCCTAGCGGGAGGGCGCACAGATACGCAGTATTTT. Its translation is CSALAGGRTDTQYF.

The gene calls are TRBV27 and TRBJ2-3, with a tentative D call TRBD1 (5 bases). Trimming took off 5 bases at V and 0 bases at J, with 18 bases between the two ends. There are 17 residues in the CDR3. The V gene's germline CDR1 is MNHEY and CDR2 SMNVEV (reference sequence). CDR3 sequence: CASSPPPRQTSTDTQYF. As DNA, the CDR3 is TGTGCCAGCAGTCCACCCCCCCGACAGACTAGCACAGATACGCAGTATTTT.

This clonotype was seen repeatedly, ten times or more. V usage is TRBV5-8 and J usage is TRBJ2-7; D is undetermined. V was trimmed by 0 bases and J by 2 bases, leaving 6 bases between them. The CDR3 is 13 amino acids. The germline CDR1 and CDR2 sequences are SGHTS and YDEGEE. In nucleotides, the CDR3 is TGTGCCAGCAGCTTGGGGTCCGCCTACGAGCAGTACTTC. This gives the protein CASSLGSAYEQYF.

This clonotype has ten or more counts. This rearrangement joins TRBV12-3 or TRBV12-4 to TRBJ1-1, with 7 nucleotides matching TRBD1. CDR3 length: 13 amino acids. V trimming: 5 bases; J trimming: 9 bases; junction bases outside the gene matches: 9. The CDR3 spells CASSAQNRGKAFF. Written as DNA, the CDR3 is TGTGCCAGCAGTGCGCAAAACAGGGGTAAAGCTTTCTTT.

This clonotype was counted between two and nine times. The chain combines TRBV15 with TRBJ2-1; TRBD2 agrees at 7 bases. The CDR3 extends over 14 amino acids. The J segment lost 1 base and the V segment lost 6 bases, leaving 3 bases of the junction unmatched. Germline lookup yields CDR1 LNHNV and CDR2 YYDKDF (reference sequence). For the CDR3, the DNA is TGTGCCACCAGTCCAGCGGGATCCTACAATGAGCAGTTCTTC. The encoded protein is CATSPAGSYNEQFF.

This clonotype showed up just once. The chain carries TRBV27 and TRBJ2-1; the match to TRBD2 covers 8 bases. CDR3 length equals 15 residues. Germline V gene sequence: CDR1 MNHEY, CDR2 SMNVEV (reference sequence). The trim removed 8 bases at V and 9 bases at J, leaving 15 bases unmatched. The CDR3 region is CASGGGLGVGGEQFF. For the CDR3, the DNA is TGTGCCAGCGGGGGGGGACTAGGGGTCGGCGGTGAGCAGTTCTTC.

The CDR3 loop reads CASSEVEGYIRFF. DNA of the CDR3: TGTGCCAGCAGTGAAGTTGAGGGTTATATTCGGTTCTTC. The chain couples TRBV6-1 to TRBJ2-1, with D maybe TRBD2 (5 bases). Germline V gives CDR1 MNHNS, CDR2 SASEGT. This CDR3 is 13 amino acids long. V was pared by 1 base and J by 15 bases, with 16 bases between.

In its sample, this clonotype was seen many times. This chain joins TRBV5-1 and TRBJ2-7, with 7 bases matching TRBD1. The germline gives CDR1 SGHRS, CDR2 YFSETQ. J gave up 5 bases and V 0 bases, and 2 bases lay outside the gene matches. This CDR3 comprises 13 residues. This chain's CDR3 is CASSLDRGHEQYF. The CDR3 region has the DNA TGCGCCAGCAGCTTGGACAGGGGACACGAGCAGTACTTC.

This rearrangement joins TRBV5-1 to TRBJ2-1; D is ambiguous. The germline gives CDR1 SGHRS, CDR2 YFSETQ. The CDR3 spans 12 residues. Between the trimmed V and J ends, which lost 0 bases and 10 bases, there was a span of 8 bases. CDR3 DNA sequence: TGCGCCAGCAGCTTGGTTTTGGAGGAGCAGTTCTTC. This encodes CASSLVLEEQFF.

This clonotype has more than one count but fewer than ten. This chain connects TRBV27 to TRBJ2-6; D possibly uses TRBD1 or TRBD2 (5 bases each). Per the germline V gene, CDR1 is MNHEY and CDR2 is SMNVEV (reference sequence). Trimming cost V 8 bases and J 0 bases, with 17 bases left between them. CDR3 length: 17 amino acids. The CDR3 loop is CASHRGAAGSGANVLTF. In DNA, the CDR3 is TGTGCCAGCCACCGAGGGGCAGCCGGCTCTGGGGCCAACGTCCTGACTTTC. The entire variable domain, with the rest obtained from reference TRBV27 and TRBJ2-6, is as follows: EAQVTQNPRYLITVTGKKLTVTCSQNMNHEYMSWYRQDPGLGLRQIYYSMNVEVTDKGDVPEGYKVSRKEKRNFPLILESPSPNQTSLYFCASHRGAAGSGANVLTFGAGSRLTVL.

The chain recombines TRBV20-1 with TRBJ2-2; 8 bases line up with TRBD2. The V gene's germline CDR1 is DFQATT and CDR2 SNEGSKA (reference sequence). This CDR3 spans 16 amino acids. For the CDR3, the DNA is TGCAGCGTTCACCCCAAAAGACGGGAGGGCACCGGGGAGCTGTTTTTT. Amino acid sequence: CSVHPKRREGTGELFF.

Ten or more counts support this clonotype. The chain couples TRBV5-1 to TRBJ2-1, with 12 bases lining up with TRBD2. V gave up 4 bases and J gave up 7 bases; unmatched junction bases: 6. Germline loops: CDR1 SGHRS, CDR2 YFSETQ. This CDR3 spans 15 amino acids. CDR3 DNA sequence: TGCGCCAGCAGCCCCGGACTAGCGGGGAGGAATGAGCAGTTCTTC. Translation: CASSPGLAGRNEQFF.

Many counts were recorded for this clonotype. CDR3 coding DNA: TGCAGTGCTAGGGTAGCGGGATTAGTCTACGAGCAGTACTTC. This sequence encodes CSARVAGLVYEQYF. This chain links TRBV20-1 with TRBJ2-7; TRBD2 agrees at 8 bases. V shed 3 bases, J shed 3 bases, and the junction held 7 bases outside the gene matches. The length of the CDR3 is 14 residues. The germline CDR1 and CDR2 sequences are DFQATT and SNEGSKA (reference sequence).

V usage is TRBV10-3 and J usage is TRBJ1-1; D is ambiguous. This CDR3 spans 13 amino acids. The V gene lost 3 bases and the J gene lost 4 bases, with 9 bases spanning the gap. Germline V CDR1 and CDR2: ENHRY, SYGVKD. CDR3 DNA sequence: TGTGCCATCAGTGATTCTGGGGTCACTGAAGCTTTCTTT. Translating gives CAISDSGVTEAFF.

The sample holds a few counts of this clonotype. CDR3 amino acids: CAVSRLAGGADTQYF. CDR3 nucleotide sequence: TGCGCCGTCTCCAGGCTAGCGGGGGGGGCAGATACGCAGTATTTT. V usage is TRBV4-3 and J usage is TRBJ2-3, with 12 bases aligning to TRBD2. This CDR3 spans 15 amino acids. Germline V CDR1 and CDR2: LGHNA, YSLEER. The V and J ends lost 11 bases and 4 bases, in that order; junction bases with no gene match: 10.

The V gene is TRBV9, the J gene TRBJ2-1; 7 bases map to TRBD2. The CDR3 runs 15 residues. The ends lost 1 base at V and 4 bases at J; junction bases unmatched: 5. CDR1 is SGDLS, CDR2 YYNGEE, per germline. CDR3 DNA: TGTGCCAGCAGCGTATCCGGAGCGGGATACAATGAGCAGTTCTTC. Its protein is CASSVSGAGYNEQFF.

This clonotype appeared a few times. The chain links TRBV30 to TRBJ2-2; D is ambiguous. Germline CDR1 GTSNPN, CDR2 SVGIG (reference sequence). V was pared by 3 bases and J by 0 bases, with 8 bases between. The CDR3 has 14 amino acids. This CDR3 reads CAWRMGTNTGELFF. As DNA, the CDR3 is TGTGCCTGGAGAATGGGGACGAACACCGGGGAGCTGTTTTTT.

In its sample, this clonotype was seen many times. J is TRBJ2-3 and V is TRBV7-2; 7 bases map to TRBD2. CDR1 SGHTA and CDR2 FQGNSA come from the germline V gene. The CDR3 totals 15 residues. The trim removed 5 bases at V and 0 bases at J, leaving 5 bases unmatched. CDR3 protein: CASSPRGGSTDTQYF. The CDR3 DNA sequence: TGTGCCAGCAGCCCGCGCGGGGGAAGCACAGATACGCAGTATTTT.

The chain combines TRBV29-1 with TRBJ2-3; D possibly corresponds to TRBD2 (6 bases). Per the germline V gene, CDR1 is SQVTM and CDR2 is ANQGSEA. V shed 5 bases and J shed 1 base, with 13 bases lying between them. This CDR3 has 14 amino acids. This CDR3 reads CSVPHGGGTDTQYF. In nucleotides, the CDR3 is TGCAGCGTTCCACACGGAGGGGGCACAGATACGCAGTATTTT.

The sample holds a few counts of this clonotype. This chain connects TRBV10-3 to TRBJ1-2; D remains unclear. This CDR3 has 13 residues. Trimming removed 3 bases at V and 0 bases at J, with 5 bases between. Germline loops: CDR1 ENHRY, CDR2 SYGVKD. The CDR3 DNA reads TGTGCCATCAGTGAATGGACTAACTATGGCTACACCTTC. This translates into CAISEWTNYGYTF.

Turning to this clonotype: A much more abundant neighbour one base away suggests this may be a read error. V gene TRBV9 combines with J gene TRBJ2-2; TRBD2 matches at 12 bases. Germline CDR1 SGDLS, CDR2 YYNGEE. This CDR3 is 16 amino acids long. CDR3 nucleotide sequence: TGTGCCAGCAGCGGGAGACTAGCGGGAGTACCCGGGGATCTGTTTTTT. Translated: CASSGRLAGVPGDLFF. Full variable domain (missing parts from reference TRBV9 and TRBJ2-2): DSGVTQTPKHLITATGQRVTLRCSPRSGDLSVYWYQQSLDQGLQFLIQYYNGEERAKGNILERFSAQQFPDLHSELNLSSLELGDSALYFCASSGRLAGVPGDLFFGEGSRLTVL.

The V call is TRBV6-1, the J call TRBJ1-3; TRBD1 is a possible D gene (6 bases). Germline CDR1 is MNHNS and CDR2 is SASEGT. V lost 6 bases to trimming and J lost 0 bases, with 18 bases between them. The CDR3 totals 17 residues. The CDR3 nucleotides are TGTGCCAGCAGCCCCACCGGACAGCCCCTCTCTGGAAACACCATATATTTT. Translating it yields CASSPTGQPLSGNTIYF.

The chain uses TRBV7-8 and TRBJ2-1, with no clear D. The CDR3 totals 15 residues. Per the germline V gene, CDR1 is SGHVS and CDR2 is FQNEAQ. Trimming took 2 bases from V and 4 from J, leaving 12 bases between them. The CDR3, as DNA: TGTGCCAGCAGCTTAAATGGCCGCGGTTACAATGAGCAGTTCTTC. The encoded protein is CASSLNGRGYNEQFF.

The chain combines TRBV12-3 or TRBV12-4 with TRBJ1-4; perhaps TRBD1 as D (5 bases). CDR3 length equals 16 residues. V lost 2 bases and J lost 8, with 18 bases in between. CDR3 sequence (DNA): TGTGCCAGCAGTTTAAGGTTCGGCGGGGCTTTAGAAAAACTGTTTTTT. This translates into CASSLRFGGALEKLFF.

This clonotype came up many times. The V call is TRBV24-1, the J call TRBJ2-5, with 8 bases aligning to TRBD1. This CDR3 is built from 14 residues. The V gene end was trimmed by 5 bases and the J gene end by 4 bases; junction bases not matched to a gene: 5. Germline CDR1 KGHDR, CDR2 SFDVKD. CDR3 in amino acids: CATSGPTGVETQYF. In nucleotides, the CDR3 is TGTGCCACCAGTGGTCCGACAGGGGTAGAGACCCAGTACTTC.

This clonotype was observed at least ten times. The chain joins TRBV20-1 to TRBJ1-5; weak D call: TRBD1 (5 bases). Trimming pared 3 bases from V and 7 bases from J, leaving 10 bases between. The CDR3 runs to 12 residues. Germline CDR1 reads DFQATT; CDR2 reads SNEGSKA (reference sequence). The DNA of the CDR3 is TGCAGTGCTAGGGCAGGGAACCAGCCCCAGCATTTT. It yields the protein CSARAGNQPQHF.

Regarding this clonotype: This may stem from a read error, because a much larger clone lies one nucleotide away. V is TRBV20-1 and J is TRBJ2-5; TRBD2 agrees at 7 bases. J was trimmed by 5 bases and V by 4 bases; bases with no gene match: 13. The CDR3 is 15 residues long. The V gene's germline CDR1 is DFQATT and CDR2 SNEGSKA (reference sequence). CDR3 nucleotides: TGCAGTGCTACCTCCATACTAGCGTCCCACGAGACCCAGTACTTC. Amino acids: CSATSILASHETQYF.

This clonotype was recorded a few times. J is TRBJ1-1 and V is TRBV9; D is perhaps TRBD1 (5 bases). The CDR3 runs to 15 residues. The V end lost 0 bases, the J end lost 2 bases, and 11 bases lay between the germline ends. Germline V gene sequence: CDR1 SGDLS, CDR2 YYNGEE. The CDR3 spells CASSVGGATNTEAFF. Written as DNA, the CDR3 is TGTGCCAGCAGCGTAGGTGGGGCAACAAACACTGAAGCTTTCTTT.

There are many counts of this clonotype. The V and J genes are TRBV20-1 and TRBJ2-5, with 8 bases that match TRBD2. The junction had 14 bases not matched to a gene; V was cut back by 3 bases and J by 5 bases. The CDR3 contains 16 residues. From germline, CDR1 is DFQATT and CDR2 SNEGSKA (reference sequence). The CDR3 DNA follows: TGCAGTGCTAGGAGAGGTAGCGGGGTTTTCGGTGAGACCCAGTACTTC. It encodes CSARRGSGVFGETQYF.

This clonotype was counted between two and nine times. The rearrangement joins TRBV5-6 to TRBJ2-5; tentatively, D is TRBD1 (5 bases). Germline V CDR1 and CDR2: SGHDT, YYEEEE. The CDR3 is 14 residues long. V lost 4 bases, J lost 0 bases, and 10 bases lay in between. CDR3 in DNA: TGTGCCAGCAGCCCGACAGCCAACCAAGAGACCCAGTACTTC. This translates into CASSPTANQETQYF. Full variable domain (rest looked up from reference TRBV5-6 and TRBJ2-5): DAGVTQSPTHLIKTRGQQVTLRCSPKSGHDTVSWYQQALGQGPQFIFQYYEEEERQRGNFPDRFSGHQFPNYSSELNVNALLLGDSALYLCASSPTANQETQYFGPGTRLLVL.